What follows is one TCR beta chain and its context. Antigen unknown. TCRdb analysed the reads with MiXCR anew, one entry per CDR3 protein. The table has hundreds of thousands of distinct CDR3 sequences, about 33% seen once. The CDR3 runs 16 residues. V lost 6 bases to trimming and J lost 2 bases, with 18 bases between them. Germline CDR1 SEHNR, CDR2 FQNEAQ (reference sequence). The data derive from a study of T cell repertoires in cytomegalovirus infection. On the study more broadly: HLA-B-restricted CMV epitopes that are well studied, plus recently identified HLA-C-restricted ones, were used by the study. Study conclusions and caveats: The study found HLA-C-restricted CMV-specific TCR beta clonotypes dominating the ex vivo response. Carriers of CMV plus the relevant HLA were identified by cumulative public TCR beta family frequency.

The clonotype comes from a human donor in good health (CMV status not recorded). Some clones in this sample may be carry-over from other donors' samples. This chain links TRBV7-9 with TRBJ2-3, with D tentatively TRBD2 (6 bases). The sequencing here drew on cultured CD8+ T cells from PBMCs, taken from culture after CMV antigen stimulation. CDR3 in amino acids: CASRAREVPFTDTQYF. The CDR3 nucleotides read TGTGCCAGCAGGGCGAGGGAGGTCCCTTTCACAGATACGCAGTATTTT.